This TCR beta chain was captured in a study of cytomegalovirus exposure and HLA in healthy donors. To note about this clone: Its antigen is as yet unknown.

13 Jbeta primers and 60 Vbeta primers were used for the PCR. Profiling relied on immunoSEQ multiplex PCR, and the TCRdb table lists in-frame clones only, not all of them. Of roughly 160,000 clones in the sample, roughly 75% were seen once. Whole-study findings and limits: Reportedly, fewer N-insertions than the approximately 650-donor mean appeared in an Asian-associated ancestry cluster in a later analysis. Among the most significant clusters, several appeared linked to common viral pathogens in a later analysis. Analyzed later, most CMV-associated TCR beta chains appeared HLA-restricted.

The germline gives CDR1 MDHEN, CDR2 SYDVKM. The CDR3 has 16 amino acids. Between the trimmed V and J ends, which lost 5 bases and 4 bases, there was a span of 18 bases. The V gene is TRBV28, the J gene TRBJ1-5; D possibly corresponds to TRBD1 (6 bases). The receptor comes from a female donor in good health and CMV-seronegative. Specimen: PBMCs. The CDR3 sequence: CASSPHTGTQNQPQHF. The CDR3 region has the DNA TGTGCCAGCAGTCCGCACACCGGGACACAGAATCAGCCCCAGCATTTT. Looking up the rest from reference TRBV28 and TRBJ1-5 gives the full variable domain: DVKVTQSSRYLVKRTGEKVFLECVQDMDHENMFWYRQDPGLGLRLIYFSYDVKMKEKGDIPEGYSVSREKKERFSLILESASTNQTSMYLCASSPHTGTQNQPQHFGDGTRLSIL.